This TCR beta chain was identified in a study of T-cell reconstitution after alpha-beta-depleted transplantation in children. After removal of 2 bases from V and 2 bases from J, the junction contained 4 bases not matched to a gene. The CDR3 loop spans 14 amino acids. Germline assignment: CDR1 DFQATT and CDR2 SNEGSKA (reference sequence). A library of TCRbeta sequences, prepared with unique molecular identifiers, was generated. Using its own MiXCR run on the PCR reads, TCRdb lists one record per CDR3 protein. The table includes about 1,000,000 distinct CDR3 sequences, around 30% detected once. The TCR was taken from a boy in the first two years of life who had a stem cell transplant for SCID, so the T cells may come from the graft donor. The specimen was PBMCs, mostly from graft donor cells, collected 360 days after TCRalphabeta/CD19-depleted stem cell transplant. This chain links TRBV20-1 with TRBJ2-7; 9 positions agree with TRBD2. CDR3 protein: CSARPLAGPYEQYF. The CDR3 coding sequence is TGCAGTGCTAGACCGCTAGCGGGACCCTACGAGCAGTACTTC.